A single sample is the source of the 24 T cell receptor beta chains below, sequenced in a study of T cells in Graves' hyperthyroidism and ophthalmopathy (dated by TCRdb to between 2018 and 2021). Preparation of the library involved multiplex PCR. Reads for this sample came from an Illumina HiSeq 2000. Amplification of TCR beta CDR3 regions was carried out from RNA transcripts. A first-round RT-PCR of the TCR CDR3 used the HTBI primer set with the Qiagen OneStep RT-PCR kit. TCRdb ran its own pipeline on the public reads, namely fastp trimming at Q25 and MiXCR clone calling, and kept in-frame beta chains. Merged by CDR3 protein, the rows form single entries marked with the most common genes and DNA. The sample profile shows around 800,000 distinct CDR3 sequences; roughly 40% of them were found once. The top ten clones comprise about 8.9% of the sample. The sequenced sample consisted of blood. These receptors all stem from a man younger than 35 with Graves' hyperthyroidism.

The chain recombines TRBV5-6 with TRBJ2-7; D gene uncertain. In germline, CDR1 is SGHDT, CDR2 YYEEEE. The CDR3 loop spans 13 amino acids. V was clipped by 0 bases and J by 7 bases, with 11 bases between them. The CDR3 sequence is CASSLGLALEQYF. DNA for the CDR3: TGTGCCAGCAGCTTGGGTTTGGCTTTAGAGCAGTACTTC.

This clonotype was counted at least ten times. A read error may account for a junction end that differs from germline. The CDR3 sequence is CASSLVGGNSPLHF. The CDR3 DNA sequence: TGTGCCAGCAGCTTAGTGGGGGGTAATTCACCCCTCCACTTT. The chain employs TRBV5-1 and TRBJ1-6, with a weak D call TRBD1 (5 bases). Germline V gives CDR1 SGHRS, CDR2 YFSETQ. This CDR3 is 14 amino acids long. Full variable domain (remainder filled in from reference TRBV5-1 and TRBJ1-6): KAGVTQTPRYLIKTRGQQVTLSCSPISGHRSVSWYQQTPGQGLQFLFEYFSETQRNKGNFPGRFSGRQFSNSRSEMNVSTLELGDSALYLCASSLVGGNSPLHFGNGTRLTVT.

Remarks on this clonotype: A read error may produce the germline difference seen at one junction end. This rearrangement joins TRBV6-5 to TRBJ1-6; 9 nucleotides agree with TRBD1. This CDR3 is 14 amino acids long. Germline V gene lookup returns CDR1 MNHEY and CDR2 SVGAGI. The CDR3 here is CAIWDRVYDSPLHF. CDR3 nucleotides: TGTGCCATCTGGGACAGGGTCTATGATTCACCCCTCCACTTT.

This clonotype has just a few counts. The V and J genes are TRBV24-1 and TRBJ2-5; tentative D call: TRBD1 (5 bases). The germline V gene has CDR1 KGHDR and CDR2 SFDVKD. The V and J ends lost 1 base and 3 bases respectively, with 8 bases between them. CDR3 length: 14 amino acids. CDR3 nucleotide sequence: TGTGCCACCAGTGATTTCCGACAGAAAGAGACCCAGTACTTC. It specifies CATSDFRQKETQYF.

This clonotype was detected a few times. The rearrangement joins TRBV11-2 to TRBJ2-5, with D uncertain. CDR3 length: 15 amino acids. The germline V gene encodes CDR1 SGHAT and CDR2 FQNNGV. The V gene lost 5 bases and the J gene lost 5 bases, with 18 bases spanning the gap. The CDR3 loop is CASSARRWNTETQYF. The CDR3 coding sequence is TGTGCCAGCAGCGCTAGACGGTGGAATACGGAGACCCAGTACTTC.

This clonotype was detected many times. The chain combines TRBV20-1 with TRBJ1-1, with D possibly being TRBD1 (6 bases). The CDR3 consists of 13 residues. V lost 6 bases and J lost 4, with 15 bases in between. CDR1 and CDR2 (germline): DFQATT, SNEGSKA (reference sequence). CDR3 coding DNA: TGCAGTGCAGGGTACAGGGTGGCCACTGAAGCTTTCTTT. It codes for CSAGYRVATEAFF.

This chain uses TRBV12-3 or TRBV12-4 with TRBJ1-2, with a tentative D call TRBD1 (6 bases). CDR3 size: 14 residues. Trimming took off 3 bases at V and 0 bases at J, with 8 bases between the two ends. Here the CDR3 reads CASSFGTSNYGYTF. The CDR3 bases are TGTGCCAGCAGTTTCGGGACATCTAACTATGGCTACACCTTC.

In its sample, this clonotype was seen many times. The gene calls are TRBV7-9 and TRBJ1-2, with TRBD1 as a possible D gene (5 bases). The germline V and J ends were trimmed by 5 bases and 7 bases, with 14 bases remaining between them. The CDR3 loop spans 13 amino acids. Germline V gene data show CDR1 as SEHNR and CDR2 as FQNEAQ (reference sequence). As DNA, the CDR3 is TGTGCCAGCAGCCAGACAGAGAACGGTGGCTACACCTTC. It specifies CASSQTENGGYTF.

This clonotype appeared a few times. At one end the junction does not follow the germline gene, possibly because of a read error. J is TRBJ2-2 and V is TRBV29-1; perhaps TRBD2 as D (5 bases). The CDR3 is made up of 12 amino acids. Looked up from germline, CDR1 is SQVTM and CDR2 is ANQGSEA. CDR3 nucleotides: TGCAGCGTTGAGTGGAACACCGGGGAGCTGTCTTGG. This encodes CSVEWNTGELSW.

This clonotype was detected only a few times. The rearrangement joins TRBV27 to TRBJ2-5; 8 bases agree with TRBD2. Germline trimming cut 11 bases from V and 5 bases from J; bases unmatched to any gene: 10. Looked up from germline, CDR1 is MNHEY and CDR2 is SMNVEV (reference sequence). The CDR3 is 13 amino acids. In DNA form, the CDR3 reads TGTGCCGCCTCGCGGGGGGCGGAGGAGACCCAGTACTTC. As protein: CAASRGAEETQYF.

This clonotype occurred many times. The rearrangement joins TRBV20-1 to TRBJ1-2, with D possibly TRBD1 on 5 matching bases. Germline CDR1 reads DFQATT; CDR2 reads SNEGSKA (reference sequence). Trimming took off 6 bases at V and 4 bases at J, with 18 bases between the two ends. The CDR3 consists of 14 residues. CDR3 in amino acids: CSAEEASRGYGYTF. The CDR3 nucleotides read TGCAGTGCCGAGGAAGCTTCGAGGGGCTATGGCTACACCTTC.

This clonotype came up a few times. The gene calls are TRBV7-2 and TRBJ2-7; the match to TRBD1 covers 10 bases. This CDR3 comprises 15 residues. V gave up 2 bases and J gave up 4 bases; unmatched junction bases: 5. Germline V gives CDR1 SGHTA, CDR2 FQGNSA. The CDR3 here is CASSLLGTGAYEQYF. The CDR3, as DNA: TGTGCCAGCAGCTTATTGGGGACAGGGGCGTACGAGCAGTACTTC.

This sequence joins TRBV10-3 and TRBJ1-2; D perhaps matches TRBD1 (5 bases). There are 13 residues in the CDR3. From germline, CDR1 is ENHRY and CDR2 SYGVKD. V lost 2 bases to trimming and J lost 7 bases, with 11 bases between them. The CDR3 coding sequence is TGTGCCATCAGTGAGGCAGGGAGGGGTGGCTACACCTTC. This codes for CAISEAGRGGYTF.

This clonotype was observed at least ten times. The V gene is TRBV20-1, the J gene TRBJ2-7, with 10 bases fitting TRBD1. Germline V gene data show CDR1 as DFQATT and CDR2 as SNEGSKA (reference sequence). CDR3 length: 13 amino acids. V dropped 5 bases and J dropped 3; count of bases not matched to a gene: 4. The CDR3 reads CSASDRGHYEQYF. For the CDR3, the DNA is TGCAGTGCTTCCGACAGGGGGCACTACGAGCAGTACTTC.

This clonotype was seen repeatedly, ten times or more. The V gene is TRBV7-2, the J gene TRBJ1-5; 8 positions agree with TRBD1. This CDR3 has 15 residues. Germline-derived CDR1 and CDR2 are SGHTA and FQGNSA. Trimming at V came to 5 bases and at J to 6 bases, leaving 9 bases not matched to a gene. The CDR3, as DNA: TGTGCCAGCAGCCGGCAGGGGGCATTTGGTCAGCCCCAGCATTTT. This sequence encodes CASSRQGAFGQPQHF.

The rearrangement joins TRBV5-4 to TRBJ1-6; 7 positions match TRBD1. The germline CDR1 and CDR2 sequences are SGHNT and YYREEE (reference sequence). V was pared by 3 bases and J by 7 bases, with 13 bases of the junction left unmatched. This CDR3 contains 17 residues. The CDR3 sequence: CASSSPVGGQLNSPLHF. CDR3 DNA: TGTGCCAGCAGCTCCCCGGTGGGGGGACAGCTGAATTCACCCCTCCACTTT. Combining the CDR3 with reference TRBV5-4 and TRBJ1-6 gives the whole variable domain ETGVTQSPTHLIKTRGQQVTLRCSSQSGHNTVSWYQQALGQGPQFIFQYYREEENGRGNFPPRFSGLQFPNYSSELNVNALELDDSALYLCASSSPVGGQLNSPLHFGNGTRLTVT.

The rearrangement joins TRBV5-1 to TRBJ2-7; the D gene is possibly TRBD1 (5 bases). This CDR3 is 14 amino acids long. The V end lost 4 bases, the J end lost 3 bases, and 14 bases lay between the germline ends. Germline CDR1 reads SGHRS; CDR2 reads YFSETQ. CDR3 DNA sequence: TGCGCCAGCAGCCCACGACAGCTTGGCTACGAGCAGTACTTC. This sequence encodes CASSPRQLGYEQYF.

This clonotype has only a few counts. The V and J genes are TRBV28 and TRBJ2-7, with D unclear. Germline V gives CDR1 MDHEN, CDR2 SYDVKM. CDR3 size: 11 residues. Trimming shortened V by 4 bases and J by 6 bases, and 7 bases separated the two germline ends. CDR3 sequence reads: CASSYRLEQYF. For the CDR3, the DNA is TGTGCCAGCAGTTACCGTCTCGAGCAGTACTTC.

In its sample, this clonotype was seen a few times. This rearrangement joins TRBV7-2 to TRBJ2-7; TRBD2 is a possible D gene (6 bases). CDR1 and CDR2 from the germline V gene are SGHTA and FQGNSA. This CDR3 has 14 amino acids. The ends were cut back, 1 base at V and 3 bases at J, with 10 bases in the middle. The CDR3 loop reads CASSLEWDFYEQYF. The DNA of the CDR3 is TGTGCCAGCAGCTTAGAGTGGGACTTCTACGAGCAGTACTTC.

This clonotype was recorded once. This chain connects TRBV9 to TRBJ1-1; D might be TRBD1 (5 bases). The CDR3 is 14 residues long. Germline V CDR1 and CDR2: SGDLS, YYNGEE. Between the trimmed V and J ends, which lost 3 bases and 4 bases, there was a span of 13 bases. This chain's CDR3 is CASSDQGSGTEAFF. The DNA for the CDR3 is TGTGCCAGCAGCGACCAGGGTTCTGGCACTGAAGCTTTCTTT.

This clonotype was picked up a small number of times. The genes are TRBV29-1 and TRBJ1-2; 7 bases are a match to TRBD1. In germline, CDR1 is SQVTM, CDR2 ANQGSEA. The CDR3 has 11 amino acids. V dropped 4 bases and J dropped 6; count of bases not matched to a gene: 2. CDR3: CSVGQGNGYTF. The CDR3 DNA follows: TGCAGCGTTGGACAGGGTAATGGCTACACCTTC.

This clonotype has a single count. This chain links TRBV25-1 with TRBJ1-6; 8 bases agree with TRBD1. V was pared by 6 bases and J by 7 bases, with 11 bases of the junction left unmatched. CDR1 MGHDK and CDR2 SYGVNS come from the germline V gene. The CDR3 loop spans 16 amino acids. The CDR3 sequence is CASSQSGDRWNSPLHF. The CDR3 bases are TGTGCCAGCAGCCAGAGTGGGGACAGGTGGAATTCACCCCTCCACTTT.

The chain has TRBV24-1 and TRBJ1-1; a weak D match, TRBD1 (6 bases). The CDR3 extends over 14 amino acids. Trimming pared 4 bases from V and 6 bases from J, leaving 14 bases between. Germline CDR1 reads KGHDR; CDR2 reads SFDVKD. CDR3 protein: CATSDPRGSAEAFF. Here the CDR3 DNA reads TGTGCCACCAGTGACCCGAGGGGGTCCGCTGAAGCTTTCTTT.

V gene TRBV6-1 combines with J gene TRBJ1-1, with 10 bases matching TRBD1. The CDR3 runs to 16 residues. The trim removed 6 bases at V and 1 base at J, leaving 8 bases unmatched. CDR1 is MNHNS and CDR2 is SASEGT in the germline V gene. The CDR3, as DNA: TGTGCCAGCAGCGACGGGGACAGGGGTTCGAACACTGAAGCTTTCTTT. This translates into CASSDGDRGSNTEAFF.